The entry that follows covers one T cell receptor (beta chain) sequence. These data come from a study of blood T cell repertoires in COVID-19. Libraries were prepared by immunoSEQ multiplex PCR; TCRdb keeps only in-frame clonotypes and omits some of them. The sample yields 200,000 to 250,000 clones, 82% seen once. V was clipped by 2 bases and J by 8 bases, with 9 bases between them. CDR3 length equals 12 residues. CDR1 and CDR2 from the germline V gene are LGHDT and YNNKEL (reference sequence). The chain employs TRBV3-1 (or the pseudogene TRBV3-2) and TRBJ1-2; TRBD1 is a possible D gene (5 bases). The sequence was obtained from an elderly woman with COVID-19, enrolled during active disease. Sequences were obtained from peripheral blood. The CDR3 bases are TGTGCCAGCAGCCAAAGGGGCCTCGGCTACACCTTC. Protein product: CASSQRGLGYTF.